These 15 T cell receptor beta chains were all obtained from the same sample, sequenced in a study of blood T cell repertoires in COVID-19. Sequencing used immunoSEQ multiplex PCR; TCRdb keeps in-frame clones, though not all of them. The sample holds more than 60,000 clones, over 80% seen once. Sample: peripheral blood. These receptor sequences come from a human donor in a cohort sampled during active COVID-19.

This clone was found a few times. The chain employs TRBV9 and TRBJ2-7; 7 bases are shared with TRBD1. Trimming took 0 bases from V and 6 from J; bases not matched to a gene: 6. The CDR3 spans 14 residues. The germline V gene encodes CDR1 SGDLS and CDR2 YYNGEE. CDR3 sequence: CASSVVRGGGEQYF. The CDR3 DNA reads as TGTGCCAGCAGCGTAGTAAGAGGGGGCGGCGAGCAGTACTTC.

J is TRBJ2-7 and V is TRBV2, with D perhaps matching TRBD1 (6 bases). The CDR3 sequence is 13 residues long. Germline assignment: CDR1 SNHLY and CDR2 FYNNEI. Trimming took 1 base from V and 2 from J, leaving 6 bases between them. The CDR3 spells CASSEGDTYEQYF. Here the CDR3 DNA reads TGTGCCAGCAGTGAAGGGGACACCTACGAGCAGTACTTC.

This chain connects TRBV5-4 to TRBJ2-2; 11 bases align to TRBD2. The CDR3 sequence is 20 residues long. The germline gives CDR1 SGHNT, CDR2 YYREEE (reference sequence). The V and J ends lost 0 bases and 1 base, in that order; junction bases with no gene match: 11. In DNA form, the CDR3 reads TGTGCCAGCAGCTTGGCCGGACTAGCGGGCTGGCAGAGGAACACCGGGGAGCTGTTTTTT. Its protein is CASSLAGLAGWQRNTGELFF.

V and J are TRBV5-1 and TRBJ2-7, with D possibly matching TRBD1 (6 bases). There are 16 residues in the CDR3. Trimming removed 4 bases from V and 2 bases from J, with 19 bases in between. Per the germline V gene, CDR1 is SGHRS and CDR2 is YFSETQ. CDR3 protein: CASSIGTSGIAYEQYF. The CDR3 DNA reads TGCGCCAGCAGCATAGGGACATCTGGAATTGCCTACGAGCAGTACTTC. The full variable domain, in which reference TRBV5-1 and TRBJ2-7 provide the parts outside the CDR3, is KAGVTQTPRYLIKTRGQQVTLSCSPISGHRSVSWYQQTPGQGLQFLFEYFSETQRNKGNFPGRFSGRQFSNSRSEMNVSTLELGDSALYLCASSIGTSGIAYEQYFGPGTRLTVT.

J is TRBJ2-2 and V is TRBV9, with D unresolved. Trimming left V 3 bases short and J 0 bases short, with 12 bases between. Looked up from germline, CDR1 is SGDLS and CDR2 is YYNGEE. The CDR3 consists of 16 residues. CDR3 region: CASSARTVPNTGELFF. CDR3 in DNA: TGTGCCAGCAGCGCACGCACGGTCCCGAACACCGGGGAGCTGTTTTTT.

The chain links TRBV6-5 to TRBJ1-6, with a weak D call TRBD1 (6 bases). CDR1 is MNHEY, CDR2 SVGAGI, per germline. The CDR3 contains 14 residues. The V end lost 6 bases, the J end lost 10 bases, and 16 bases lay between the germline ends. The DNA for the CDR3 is TGTGCCAGCAGGTCGGGGGGGGCAGGGTCACCCCTCCACTTT. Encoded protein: CASRSGGAGSPLHF.

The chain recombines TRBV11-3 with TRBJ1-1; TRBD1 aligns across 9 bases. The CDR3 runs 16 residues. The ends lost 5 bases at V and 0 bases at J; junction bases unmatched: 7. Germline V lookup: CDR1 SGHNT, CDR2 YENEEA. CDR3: CASSPGQGSVNTEAFF. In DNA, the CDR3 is TGTGCCAGCAGCCCGGGACAGGGATCGGTGAACACTGAAGCTTTCTTT.

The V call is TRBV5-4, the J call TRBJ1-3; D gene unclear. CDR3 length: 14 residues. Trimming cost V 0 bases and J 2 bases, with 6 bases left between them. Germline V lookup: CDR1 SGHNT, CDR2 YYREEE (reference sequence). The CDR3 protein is CASSLEPTGNTIYF. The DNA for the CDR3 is TGTGCCAGCAGCTTGGAGCCTACTGGAAACACCATATATTTT.

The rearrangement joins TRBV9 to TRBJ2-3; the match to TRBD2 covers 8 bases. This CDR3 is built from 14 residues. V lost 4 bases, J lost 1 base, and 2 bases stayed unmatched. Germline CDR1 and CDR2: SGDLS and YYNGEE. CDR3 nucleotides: TGTGCCAGCAGCAGCGGGGGAGGCACAGATACGCAGTATTTT. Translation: CASSSGGGTDTQYF. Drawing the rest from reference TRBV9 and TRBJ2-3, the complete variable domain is DSGVTQTPKHLITATGQRVTLRCSPRSGDLSVYWYQQSLDQGLQFLIQYYNGEERAKGNILERFSAQQFPDLHSELNLSSLELGDSALYFCASSSGGGTDTQYFGPGTRLTVL.

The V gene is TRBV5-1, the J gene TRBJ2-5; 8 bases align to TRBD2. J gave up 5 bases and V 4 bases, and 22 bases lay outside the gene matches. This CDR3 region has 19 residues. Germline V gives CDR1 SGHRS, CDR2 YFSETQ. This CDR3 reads CASSPPEESGGMEVETQYF. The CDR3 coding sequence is TGCGCCAGCAGCCCGCCGGAGGAAAGCGGGGGAATGGAGGTTGAGACCCAGTACTTC.

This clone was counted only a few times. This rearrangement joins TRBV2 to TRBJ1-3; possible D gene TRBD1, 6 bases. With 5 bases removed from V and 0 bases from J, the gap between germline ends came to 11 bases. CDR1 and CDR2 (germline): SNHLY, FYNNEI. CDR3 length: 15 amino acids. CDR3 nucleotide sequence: TGTGCCAGCAGTACAGGGTCCCGCTCTGGAAACACCATATATTTT. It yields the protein CASSTGSRSGNTIYF.

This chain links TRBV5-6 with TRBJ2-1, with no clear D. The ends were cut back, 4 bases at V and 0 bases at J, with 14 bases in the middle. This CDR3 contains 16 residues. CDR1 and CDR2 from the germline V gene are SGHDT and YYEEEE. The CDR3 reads CASSLGSSGSYNEQFF. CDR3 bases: TGTGCCAGCAGCCTTGGGTCCTCAGGCTCCTACAATGAGCAGTTCTTC. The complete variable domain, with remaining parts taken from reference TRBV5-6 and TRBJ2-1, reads DAGVTQSPTHLIKTRGQQVTLRCSPKSGHDTVSWYQQALGQGPQFIFQYYEEEERQRGNFPDRFSGHQFPNYSSELNVNALLLGDSALYLCASSLGSSGSYNEQFFGPGTRLTVL.

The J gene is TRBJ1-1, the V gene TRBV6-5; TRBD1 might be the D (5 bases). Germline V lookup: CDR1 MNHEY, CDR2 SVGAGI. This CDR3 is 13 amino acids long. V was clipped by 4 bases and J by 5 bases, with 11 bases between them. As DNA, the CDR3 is TGTGCCAGCAGTTGGGACTTAGCGACTGAAGCTTTCTTT. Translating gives CASSWDLATEAFF.

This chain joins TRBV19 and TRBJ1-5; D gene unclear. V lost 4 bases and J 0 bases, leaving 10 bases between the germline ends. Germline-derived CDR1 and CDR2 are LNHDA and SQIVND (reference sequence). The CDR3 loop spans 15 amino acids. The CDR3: CASSRILDSNQPQHF. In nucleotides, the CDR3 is TGTGCCAGTAGTAGAATCCTAGATAGCAATCAGCCCCAGCATTTT.

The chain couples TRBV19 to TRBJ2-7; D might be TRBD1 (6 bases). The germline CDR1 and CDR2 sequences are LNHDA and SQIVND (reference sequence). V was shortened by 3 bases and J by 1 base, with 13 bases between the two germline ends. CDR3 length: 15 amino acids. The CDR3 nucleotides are TGTGCCAGTAGTATGTCGGGCAGGGGATCCTACGAGCAGTACTTC. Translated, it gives CASSMSGRGSYEQYF.